Listed below are T cell receptor beta chains from one sample, sequenced in a study of blood T cell repertoires in COVID-19. The data were produced by immunoSEQ multiplex PCR, yet TCRdb's version contains in-frame clones alone and is incomplete. The repertoire consists of approximately 410,000 clones, with 86% occurring once and the leading ten covering over 1.3%. Sequenced material: peripheral blood. These receptors all stem from a woman aged 25 to 39 with active or convalescent COVID-19. Each CDR3 is given with its conserved first and last residue. Each record gives: V gene, clone size, CDR3 length, D gene, J gene, CDR3 protein, CDR3 DNA. The D gene is left open where the match is weak. Expanded clones get a size class; other rows say once, few or many, or leave the size out.

V gene: TRBV21-1
clone size: .
CDR3 length: 13
D gene: .
J gene: TRBJ2-7
CDR3 protein: CASRLARTYEQYF
CDR3 DNA: TGTGCCAGCCGACTAGCACGGACCTACGAGCAGTACTTC

V gene: TRBV6-5
clone size: .
CDR3 length: 16
D gene: .
J gene: TRBJ2-1
CDR3 protein: CASSYEGGISYNEQFF
CDR3 DNA: TGTGCCAGCAGTTACGAGGGCGGAATCTCCTACAATGAGCAGTTCTTC

V gene: TRBV10-2
clone size: .
CDR3 length: 14
D gene: .
J gene: TRBJ2-1
CDR3 protein: CASSEPRRHNEQFF
CDR3 DNA: TGCGCCAGCAGTGAGCCTAGACGGCATAATGAGCAGTTCTTC

V gene: TRBV28
clone size: .
CDR3 length: 13
D gene: TRBD1
J gene: TRBJ1-2
CDR3 protein: CATLGGAAYGYTF
CDR3 DNA: TGTGCCACCTTAGGGGGCGCAGCCTATGGCTACACCTTC

V gene: TRBV19
clone size: .
CDR3 length: 13
D gene: TRBD2
J gene: TRBJ2-3
CDR3 protein: CASSSGVTDTQYF
CDR3 DNA: TGTGCCAGTTCTAGCGGGGTAACAGATACGCAGTATTTT

V gene: TRBV4-1
clone size: .
CDR3 length: 17
D gene: TRBD2
J gene: TRBJ2-3
CDR3 protein: CASSQALLAGATDTQYF
CDR3 DNA: TGCGCCAGCAGCCAAGCCCTACTAGCGGGGGCCACAGATACGCAGTATTTT

V gene: TRBV19
clone size: few
CDR3 length: 15
D gene: TRBD2
J gene: TRBJ2-1
CDR3 protein: CASSIGLAASYEQFF
CDR3 DNA: TGTGCCAGTAGTATTGGCCTAGCGGCGTCCTATGAGCAGTTCTTC

V gene: TRBV6-5
clone size: once
CDR3 length: 14
D gene: TRBD1
J gene: TRBJ2-7
CDR3 protein: CASRSTGGLYEQYF
CDR3 DNA: TGTGCCAGCAGATCGACAGGGGGCCTGTACGAGCAGTACTTC

V gene: TRBV29-1
clone size: .
CDR3 length: 11
D gene: .
J gene: TRBJ1-1
CDR3 protein: CSVDRNTEAFF
CDR3 DNA: TGCAGCGTTGACAGGAACACTGAAGCTTTCTTT

V gene: TRBV27
clone size: .
CDR3 length: 14
D gene: TRBD1
J gene: TRBJ1-6
CDR3 protein: CASSFITGGAPLHF
CDR3 DNA: TGTGCCAGCAGTTTTATCACAGGGGGAGCACCCCTCCACTTT

V gene: TRBV6-4
clone size: .
CDR3 length: 15
D gene: .
J gene: TRBJ2-2
CDR3 protein: CASSEEQGRIGELFF
CDR3 DNA: TGTGCCAGCAGTGAGGAACAGGGTCGGATCGGGGAGCTGTTTTTT

V gene: TRBV6-5
clone size: .
CDR3 length: 10
D gene: .
J gene: TRBJ2-7
CDR3 protein: CASSHYEQYF
CDR3 DNA: TGTGCCAGCAGTCACTACGAGCAGTACTTC

V gene: TRBV27
clone size: .
CDR3 length: 15
D gene: TRBD1
J gene: TRBJ1-2
CDR3 protein: CASSLRQGPNYGYTF
CDR3 DNA: TGTGCCAGCAGCCTTCGACAGGGGCCAAACTATGGCTACACCTTC

V gene: TRBV7-2
clone size: .
CDR3 length: 16
D gene: TRBD2
J gene: TRBJ2-7
CDR3 protein: CASSVTASGGSYEQYF
CDR3 DNA: TGTGCCAGCAGCGTTACCGCTAGCGGGGGATCCTACGAGCAGTACTTC

V gene: TRBV27
clone size: .
CDR3 length: 13
D gene: TRBD1
J gene: TRBJ2-1
CDR3 protein: CASSLGTGNEQFF
CDR3 DNA: TGTGCCAGCAGTTTGGGGACAGGGAACGAGCAGTTCTTC

V gene: TRBV11-2
clone size: .
CDR3 length: 15
D gene: .
J gene: TRBJ1-6
CDR3 protein: CASYPGPSYNSPLHF
CDR3 DNA: TGTGCCAGCTATCCAGGGCCCTCCTATAATTCACCCCTCCACTTT

V gene: TRBV2
clone size: .
CDR3 length: 15
D gene: .
J gene: TRBJ2-3
CDR3 protein: CASSEEARGFDTQYF
CDR3 DNA: TGTGCCAGCAGTGAAGAGGCGAGGGGGTTTGATACGCAGTATTTT

V gene: TRBV7-9
clone size: .
CDR3 length: 14
D gene: TRBD2
J gene: TRBJ2-3
CDR3 protein: CASSSLAVKDTQYF
CDR3 DNA: TGTGCCAGCAGCTCCCTAGCGGTTAAAGATACGCAGTATTTT

V gene: TRBV4-1
clone size: once
CDR3 length: 18
D gene: TRBD2
J gene: TRBJ2-3
CDR3 protein: CASSQDTPRAGVQDTQYF
CDR3 DNA: TGCGCCAGCAGCCAAGATACCCCAAGGGCGGGAGTTCAAGATACGCAGTATTTT

V gene: TRBV27
clone size: .
CDR3 length: 17
D gene: .
J gene: TRBJ1-5
CDR3 protein: CASSLSILSVGNQPQHF
CDR3 DNA: TGTGCCAGCAGTTTATCAATCTTATCTGTAGGCAATCAGCCCCAGCATTTT

V gene: TRBV4-1
clone size: .
CDR3 length: 14
D gene: .
J gene: TRBJ1-5
CDR3 protein: CASSQDEAYQPQHF
CDR3 DNA: TGCGCCAGCAGCCAAGATGAAGCATATCAGCCCCAGCATTTT

V gene: TRBV4-2
clone size: .
CDR3 length: 17
D gene: .
J gene: TRBJ2-1
CDR3 protein: CASSQERAYPASDEQFF
CDR3 DNA: TGTGCCAGCAGCCAAGAAAGAGCCTACCCCGCTTCGGATGAGCAGTTCTTC

V gene: TRBV15
clone size: .
CDR3 length: 14
D gene: .
J gene: TRBJ1-1
CDR3 protein: CATSRAKLNTEAFF
CDR3 DNA: TGTGCCACCAGCAGAGCCAAGCTGAACACTGAAGCTTTCTTT

V gene: TRBV3-1/TRBV3-2
clone size: .
CDR3 length: 16
D gene: TRBD2
J gene: TRBJ2-7
CDR3 protein: CASSQASGSYSYEQYF
CDR3 DNA: TGTGCCAGCAGCCAAGCTAGCGGGAGCTATTCCTACGAGCAGTACTTC

V gene: TRBV5-1
clone size: .
CDR3 length: 13
D gene: .
J gene: TRBJ2-3
CDR3 protein: CASIAEGTDTQYF
CDR3 DNA: TGCGCCAGCATAGCTGAAGGCACAGATACGCAGTATTTT

V gene: TRBV5-3
clone size: .
CDR3 length: 20
D gene: TRBD2
J gene: TRBJ2-1
CDR3 protein: CARSCNKAGTSGIPYNEQFF
CDR3 DNA: TGTGCCAGAAGCTGCAACAAGGCTGGGACTAGCGGAATTCCCTACAATGAGCAGTTCTTC

V gene: TRBV5-1
clone size: .
CDR3 length: 15
D gene: .
J gene: TRBJ2-3
CDR3 protein: CASSLVGSLVDTQYF
CDR3 DNA: TGCGCCAGCAGCTTGGTGGGCAGTTTAGTAGATACGCAGTATTTT

V gene: TRBV5-4
clone size: .
CDR3 length: 12
D gene: .
J gene: TRBJ2-3
CDR3 protein: CASSLRGDTQYF
CDR3 DNA: TGTGCCAGCAGCCTACGAGGGGATACGCAGTATTTT

V gene: TRBV6-6
clone size: .
CDR3 length: 11
D gene: .
J gene: TRBJ2-7
CDR3 protein: CASSLGGEQYF
CDR3 DNA: TGTGCCAGCAGTCTAGGCGGTGAGCAGTACTTC

V gene: TRBV9
clone size: .
CDR3 length: 16
D gene: TRBD1
J gene: TRBJ1-3
CDR3 protein: CASSAIPTGSGNTIYF
CDR3 DNA: TGTGCCAGCAGCGCGATTCCGACAGGGTCCGGAAACACCATATATTTT

V gene: TRBV19
clone size: once
CDR3 length: 12
D gene: .
J gene: TRBJ1-1
CDR3 protein: CASLATRGEAFF
CDR3 DNA: TGTGCCAGCCTCGCTACCAGGGGTGAAGCTTTCTTT

V gene: TRBV13
clone size: .
CDR3 length: 14
D gene: TRBD1
J gene: TRBJ2-7
CDR3 protein: CASSLTGLPYEQYF
CDR3 DNA: TGTGCCAGCAGCTTGACAGGGCTACCCTACGAGCAGTACTTC

V gene: TRBV7-9
clone size: once
CDR3 length: 15
D gene: .
J gene: TRBJ2-3
CDR3 protein: CASSLEGHSTDTQYF
CDR3 DNA: TGTGCCAGCAGCTTAGAGGGGCACAGCACAGATACGCAGTATTTT

V gene: TRBV11-2
clone size: .
CDR3 length: 14
D gene: .
J gene: TRBJ2-1
CDR3 protein: CASSQTRGANEQFF
CDR3 DNA: TGTGCCAGCAGCCAGACCCGGGGGGCCAATGAGCAGTTCTTC

V gene: TRBV5-1
clone size: .
CDR3 length: 16
D gene: TRBD1
J gene: TRBJ1-4
CDR3 protein: CASSPDRGQSNEKLFF
CDR3 DNA: TGCGCCAGCAGCCCAGACAGGGGGCAGAGTAATGAAAAACTGTTTTTT

V gene: TRBV9
clone size: .
CDR3 length: 15
D gene: .
J gene: TRBJ2-2
CDR3 protein: CASSASGGLAGELFF
CDR3 DNA: TGTGCCAGCAGCGCCAGCGGCGGCTTGGCCGGGGAGCTGTTTTTT

V gene: TRBV3-1/TRBV3-2
clone size: .
CDR3 length: 14
D gene: .
J gene: TRBJ2-2
CDR3 protein: CASRGLPNTGELFF
CDR3 DNA: TGTGCCAGCCGTGGGCTCCCGAACACCGGGGAGCTGTTTTTT

V gene: TRBV6-5
clone size: .
CDR3 length: 16
D gene: TRBD2
J gene: TRBJ2-7
CDR3 protein: CASSYTGTSGTYEQYF
CDR3 DNA: TGTGCCAGCAGTTATACCGGGACTAGCGGGACCTACGAGCAGTACTTC

V gene: TRBV18
clone size: few
CDR3 length: 12
D gene: TRBD1
J gene: TRBJ2-7
CDR3 protein: CASSPGQGWQYF
CDR3 DNA: TGTGCCAGCTCACCGGGACAGGGATGGCAGTACTTC

V gene: TRBV5-4
clone size: .
CDR3 length: 19
D gene: TRBD1
J gene: TRBJ1-2
CDR3 protein: CASSLGGQELLTTNYGYTF
CDR3 DNA: TGTGCCAGCAGCTTGGGGGGACAGGAGCTCTTAACCACTAACTATGGCTACACCTTC

V gene: TRBV10-1
clone size: .
CDR3 length: 15
D gene: TRBD1
J gene: TRBJ1-2
CDR3 protein: CASSEPGQGNYGYTF
CDR3 DNA: TGCGCCAGCAGTGAGCCGGGACAGGGGAACTATGGCTACACCTTC

V gene: TRBV15
clone size: .
CDR3 length: 14
D gene: .
J gene: TRBJ1-1
CDR3 protein: CATSRDLGNTEAFF
CDR3 DNA: TGTGCCACCAGCAGAGATCTAGGGAACACTGAAGCTTTCTTT